The 2 T cell receptor beta chains reported below all come from one sample, sequenced in a study of cytomegalovirus exposure and HLA in healthy donors. The primer mix had 60 Vbeta and 13 Jbeta primers. Profiled with immunoSEQ multiplex PCR; TCRdb holds only in-frame clones, not every one. There are about 110,000 clones in the sample; around 87% occur only once, and 1.5% to 2% lies in the top ten. The source material was PBMCs. The origin of the receptors is a man aged 40-49 years in good health and CMV-seronegative.

The genes are TRBV10-3 and TRBJ1-2, with TRBD1 matching over 7 bases. Per germline, CDR1 ENHRY and CDR2 SYGVKD. The CDR3 contains 13 residues. V trimming: 4 bases; J trimming: 5 bases; junction bases outside the gene matches: 4. The CDR3 DNA sequence: TGTGCCATCAGTGGATCCAGGGGGTATGGCTACACCTTC. This codes for CAISGSRGYGYTF.

The sample holds one count of this clone. The chain joins TRBV28 to TRBJ2-1; 8 nucleotides agree with TRBD2. Trimming removed 4 bases from V and 4 bases from J; junction bases left unmatched: 6. The CDR3 runs 15 residues. Per the germline V gene, CDR1 is MDHEN and CDR2 is SYDVKM. The CDR3 loop is CASSSPGLGYNEQFF. CDR3 coding DNA: TGTGCCAGCAGTTCCCCGGGACTAGGTTACAATGAGCAGTTCTTC.